This TCR beta chain was retrieved from a study of blood T cell repertoires in COVID-19. Whole-study context: The origin of the acute and convalescent COVID-19 samples was the United States, Italy and Spain.

Generated by immunoSEQ multiplex PCR, the TCRdb table keeps only in-frame clones and is missing some. Of 210,000 or so clones listed, 84% are singletons. The sequence derives from a human donor in a cohort sampled during active COVID-19. The sequencing sample was made of peripheral blood.

DNA for the CDR3: TGTGCCAGCAGCGGGAGGGGGACTAGAACCGCTAGTCTAGCCAAAAACATTCAGTACTTC. Its translation: CASSGRGTRTASLAKNIQYF. This rearrangement joins TRBV28 to TRBJ2-4; 8 bases fit TRBD2. The CDR3 loop spans 20 amino acids. Germline-derived CDR1 and CDR2 are MDHEN and SYDVKM. V lost 6 bases and J lost 0; bases outside the gene matches: 19.